Listed below are T cell receptor beta chains from one sample, sequenced in a study of response to subunit inactivated influenza vaccine. TCRdb re-analysed the RT-PCR reads in MiXCR, keeping a single row per CDR3 protein. The sample carries 250,000 to 350,000 distinct CDR3 sequences, over 20% recorded once. The sample was PBMCs from blood, taken about 20 months after vaccination. The receptors stem from a man between 45 and 75 years old who received an inactivated influenza vaccine. Each CDR3 is given with its conserved first and last residue. Each record gives: CDR3 DNA, CDR3 protein, V gene, clone size, D gene, J gene. The D gene is left open where the match is weak. For some rows the clone size is stated as once, few or many, or as a class when expanded; others skip it.

TGCAGCGTTGAAGATGAAACAGGACACACGAGGGCTGAAGCTTTCTTT CSVEDETGHTRAEAFF TRBV29-1 few - TRBJ1-1
TGCAGTGCTCCTCACGGGGCGTTCAATAGCAATCAGCCCCAGCATTTT CSAPHGAFNSNQPQHF TRBV20-1 - - TRBJ1-5
TGTGCCAGCTGCTGGGGTGGGGAAGCTTTCTTT CASCWGGEAFF TRBV12-3/TRBV12-4 many - TRBJ1-1
TGCAGTGCTCCCCCCTCACAGGGGGTAGCTTGGGAGCAGTTCTTC CSAPPSQGVAWEQFF TRBV20-1 - TRBD1 TRBJ2-1
TGCGCCAGCAGGTGGGCGGGAAGCACAGATACGCAGTATTTT CASRWAGSTDTQYF TRBV5-1 - - TRBJ2-3
TGTGCCAGCAGCCGAGGACAGCACACTGAAGCTTTCTTT CASSRGQHTEAFF TRBV7-9 - - TRBJ1-1
TGCAGCGTTGAAGAGAAGGACAGGATTAATGAAAAACTGTTTTTT CSVEEKDRINEKLFF TRBV29-1 few TRBD1 TRBJ1-4
TGTGCCAGCTATGAACAGGGGGCAAATGGCTACACCTTC CASYEQGANGYTF TRBV12-3/TRBV12-4 - TRBD1 TRBJ1-2
TGTGCCACCAGTGAACGCGCTGGGCGGCCCCAGCATTTT CATSERAGRPQHF TRBV24-1 few - TRBJ1-5
TGTGCCATCAGTGGCAGTCCCGACACAGATACGCAGTATTTT CAISGSPDTDTQYF TRBV10-3 - - TRBJ2-3
TGTGCCAGCAGCTTAGCCGGGACTAACTACAATGAGCAGTTCTTC CASSLAGTNYNEQFF TRBV7-2 few TRBD2 TRBJ2-1
TGTGCCAGCAGATTATTGACGGGGTCTAGCACAGATACGCAGTATTTT CASRLLTGSSTDTQYF TRBV28 - - TRBJ2-3
TGTGCCAGCAGCGCGACTAGCGGGGGAGTACAAGAGACCCAGTACTTC CASSATSGGVQETQYF TRBV12-3/TRBV12-4 many TRBD2 TRBJ2-5
TGCAGCGTGAGCCAAGCGGTGGATACGCAGTATTTT CSVSQAVDTQYF TRBV29-1 few - TRBJ2-3
TGTGCCGGCAGGGTCGGGACAGGGGCGAGCACAGATACGCAGTATTTT CAGRVGTGASTDTQYF TRBV10-3 - TRBD1 TRBJ2-3